This T cell receptor beta chain was profiled in a study of T cell responses to AZD1222 COVID-19 vaccine. Study-wide points: Possibly, clonal diversity was underestimated; donors were largely white British and included more females.

The germline CDR1 and CDR2 sequences are LGHDT and YNNKEL (reference sequence). V gave up 2 bases and J gave up 1 base; unmatched junction bases: 4. The CDR3 spans 15 residues. Data came from immunoSEQ multiplex PCR; TCRdb stores just in-frame clones and leaves some out. The table records roughly 260,000 clones, approximately 95% of them present only once. Worth noting for this clone: Its specificity is not known.

Here the sequenced sample was peripheral blood, taken on day 0 of AZD1222 vaccination. V and J are TRBV3-1 (or the pseudogene TRBV3-2) and TRBJ2-5; the match to TRBD2 covers 7 bases. This TCR derives from an adult in good health. The CDR3 DNA is TGTGCCAGCAGCCAACCCGGGGGGACCCAAGAGACCCAGTACTTC. This translates into CASSQPGGTQETQYF.